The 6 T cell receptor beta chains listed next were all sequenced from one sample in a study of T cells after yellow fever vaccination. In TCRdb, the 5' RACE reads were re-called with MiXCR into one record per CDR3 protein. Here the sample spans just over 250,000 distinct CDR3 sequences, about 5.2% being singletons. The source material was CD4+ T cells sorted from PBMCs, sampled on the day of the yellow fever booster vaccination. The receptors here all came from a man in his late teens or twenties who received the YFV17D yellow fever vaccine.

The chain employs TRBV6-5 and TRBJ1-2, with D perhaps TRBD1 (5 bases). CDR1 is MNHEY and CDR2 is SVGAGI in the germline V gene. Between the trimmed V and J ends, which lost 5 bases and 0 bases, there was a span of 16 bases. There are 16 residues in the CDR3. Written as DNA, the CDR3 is TGTGCCAGCAGTGGGGGGTATGGGGCTACTAACTATGGCTACACCTTC. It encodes CASSGGYGATNYGYTF.

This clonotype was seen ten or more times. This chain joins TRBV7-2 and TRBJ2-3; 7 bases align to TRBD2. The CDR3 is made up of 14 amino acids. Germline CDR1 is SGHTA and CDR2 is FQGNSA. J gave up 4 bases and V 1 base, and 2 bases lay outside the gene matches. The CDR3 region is CASSLGGRADTQYF. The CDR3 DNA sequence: TGTGCCAGCAGCTTAGGGGGGAGGGCAGATACGCAGTATTTT.

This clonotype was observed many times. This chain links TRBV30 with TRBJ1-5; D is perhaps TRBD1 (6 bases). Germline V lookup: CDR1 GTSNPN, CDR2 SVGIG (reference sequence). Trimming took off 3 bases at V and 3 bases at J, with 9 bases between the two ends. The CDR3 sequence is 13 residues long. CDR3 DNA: TGTGCCTGGAGCCACAGGGACAATCAGCCCCAGCATTTT. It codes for CAWSHRDNQPQHF.

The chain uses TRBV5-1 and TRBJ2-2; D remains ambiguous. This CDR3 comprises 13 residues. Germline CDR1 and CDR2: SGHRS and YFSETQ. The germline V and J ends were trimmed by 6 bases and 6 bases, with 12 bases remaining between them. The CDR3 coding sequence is TGCGCCAGCATGTCTGAGTGGTCCGGGGAGCTGTTTTTT. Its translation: CASMSEWSGELFF. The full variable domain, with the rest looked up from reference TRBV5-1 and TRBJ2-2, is KAGVTQTPRYLIKTRGQQVTLSCSPISGHRSVSWYQQTPGQGLQFLFEYFSETQRNKGNFPGRFSGRQFSNSRSEMNVSTLELGDSALYLCASMSEWSGELFFGEGSRLTVL.

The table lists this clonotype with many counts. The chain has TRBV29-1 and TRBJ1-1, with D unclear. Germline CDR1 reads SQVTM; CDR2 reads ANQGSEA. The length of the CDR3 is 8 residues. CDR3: CASSEAFF. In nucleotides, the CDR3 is TGCGCTTCATCAGAAGCTTTCTTT. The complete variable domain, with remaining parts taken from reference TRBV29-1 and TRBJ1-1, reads SAVISQKPSRDICQRGTSLTIQCQVDSQVTMMFWYRQQPGQSLTLIATANQGSEATYESGFVIDKFPISRPNLTFSTLTVSNMSPEDSSIYLCASSEAFFGQGTRLTVV.

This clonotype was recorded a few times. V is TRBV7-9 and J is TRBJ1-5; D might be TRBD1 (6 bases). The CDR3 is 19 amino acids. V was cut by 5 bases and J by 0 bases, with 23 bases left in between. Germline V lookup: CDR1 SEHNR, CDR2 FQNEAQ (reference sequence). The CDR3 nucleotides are TGTGCCAGCAGCCCAGACCGGGACACATGGGATTTTAGCAATCAGCCCCAGCATTTT. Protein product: CASSPDRDTWDFSNQPQHF. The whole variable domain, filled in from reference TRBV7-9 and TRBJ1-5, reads DTGVSQNPRHKITKRGQNVTFRCDPISEHNRLYWYRQTLGQGPEFLTYFQNEAQLEKSRLLSDRFSAERPKGSFSTLEIQRTEQGDSAMYLCASSPDRDTWDFSNQPQHFGDGTRLSIL.